These 7 T cell receptor beta chains share one sample of origin, sequenced in a study of cytomegalovirus exposure and HLA in healthy donors (TCRdb year 2017). The library relied on the immunoSEQ multiplex PCR assay. The multiplex PCR relied on a mix of 60 forward primers for TCR Vbeta segments and 13 reverse primers for TCR Jbeta segments. The immuneACCESS repertoire file appears here via TCRdb, limited to in-frame rearrangements. These files lack a portion of the clones; in checked studies, under half of the deficit traces to unresolved V genes, and the cause of the others is not known. The sample profile shows some 150,000 clones; around 69% of them were found once. The top ten clonotypes cover under 3.5% of the sample. The sample comprised PBMCs. These receptor sequences come from a woman in her thirties in good health and CMV-seronegative.

A single count supports this clone. V is TRBV5-1 and J is TRBJ2-7; a weak D match, TRBD1 (6 bases). The V and J ends lost 4 bases and 0 bases respectively, with 14 bases between them. Germline V gives CDR1 SGHRS, CDR2 YFSETQ. This CDR3 comprises 15 residues. The CDR3, as DNA: TGCGCCAGCAGCGCCGGGACACTCAACTCCTACGAGCAGTACTTC. This codes for CASSAGTLNSYEQYF.

The CDR3 region is CASSLGRSGNTIYF. The CDR3 region has the DNA TGTGCCAGCAGCCTTGGCCGTTCCGGAAACACCATATATTTT. The rearrangement joins TRBV6-9 to TRBJ1-3; D not resolved. Looked up from germline, CDR1 is MNHGY and CDR2 is SVAAGI. The CDR3 is 14 residues long. The ends were cut back, 6 bases at V and 4 bases at J, with 13 bases in the middle.

The chain is built from TRBV28 and TRBJ2-7, with 7 positions matching TRBD2. Germline CDR1 reads MDHEN; CDR2 reads SYDVKM. V lost 5 bases and J lost 1; bases outside the gene matches: 8. The CDR3 is 15 amino acids. The CDR3 reads CASSAASGASYEQYF. In DNA, the CDR3 is TGTGCCAGCAGTGCGGCTAGCGGAGCTTCCTACGAGCAGTACTTC. The full variable domain, rest sourced from reference TRBV28 and TRBJ2-7, is DVKVTQSSRYLVKRTGEKVFLECVQDMDHENMFWYRQDPGLGLRLIYFSYDVKMKEKGDIPEGYSVSREKKERFSLILESASTNQTSMYLCASSAASGASYEQYFGPGTRLTVT.

This rearrangement joins TRBV7-9 to TRBJ1-3, with D perhaps TRBD1 (5 bases). CDR1 is SEHNR and CDR2 is FQNEAQ in the germline V gene (reference sequence). V lost 4 bases and J 2 bases, leaving 9 bases between the germline ends. The CDR3 contains 14 residues. The CDR3 DNA reads TGTGCCAGCAGCTCTGACAGAACTGGAAACACCATATATTTT. Its protein is CASSSDRTGNTIYF.

The rearrangement uses TRBV5-1 and TRBJ2-7; 9 bases align to TRBD1. This CDR3 is built from 14 residues. After removal of 3 bases from V and 5 bases from J, the junction contained 6 bases not matched to a gene. From germline, CDR1 is SGHRS and CDR2 YFSETQ. The CDR3 region has the DNA TGCGCCAGCAGCTGGGGACAGGGTGTGAACGAGCAGTACTTC. Amino acids: CASSWGQGVNEQYF.

The rearrangement joins TRBV6-1 to TRBJ1-2; the D is unclear. CDR1 and CDR2 (germline): MNHNS, SASEGT. There are 13 residues in the CDR3. V was clipped by 1 base and J by 9 bases, with 12 bases between them. The CDR3 sequence is CASSEGSGRRYTF. The CDR3 region has the DNA TGTGCCAGCAGTGAAGGGTCCGGCAGGCGCTACACCTTC.

The genes are TRBV11-2 and TRBJ1-2; TRBD1 matches at 10 bases. V was pared by 4 bases and J by 6 bases, with 8 bases of the junction left unmatched. The CDR3 spans 15 residues. The germline gives CDR1 SGHAT, CDR2 FQNNGV. The CDR3 region is CASSSTGTGVDGYTF. CDR3 sequence (DNA): TGTGCCAGCAGCTCAACCGGGACAGGGGTTGATGGCTACACCTTC.